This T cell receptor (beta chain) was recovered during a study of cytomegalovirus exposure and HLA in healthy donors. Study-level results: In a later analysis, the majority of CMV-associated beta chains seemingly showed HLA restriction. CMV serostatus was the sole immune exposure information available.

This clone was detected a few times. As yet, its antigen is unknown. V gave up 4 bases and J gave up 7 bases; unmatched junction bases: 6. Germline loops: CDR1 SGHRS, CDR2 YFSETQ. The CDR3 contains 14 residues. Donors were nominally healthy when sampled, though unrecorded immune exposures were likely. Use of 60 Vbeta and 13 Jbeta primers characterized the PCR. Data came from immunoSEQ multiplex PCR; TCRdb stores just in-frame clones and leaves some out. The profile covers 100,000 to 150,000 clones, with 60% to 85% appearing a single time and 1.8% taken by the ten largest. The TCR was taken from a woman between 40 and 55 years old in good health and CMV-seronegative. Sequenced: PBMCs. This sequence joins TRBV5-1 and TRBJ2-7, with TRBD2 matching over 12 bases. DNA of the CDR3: TGCGCCAGCAGCCCTAGGACTAGCGGGACTGAGCAGTACTTC. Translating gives CASSPRTSGTEQYF.